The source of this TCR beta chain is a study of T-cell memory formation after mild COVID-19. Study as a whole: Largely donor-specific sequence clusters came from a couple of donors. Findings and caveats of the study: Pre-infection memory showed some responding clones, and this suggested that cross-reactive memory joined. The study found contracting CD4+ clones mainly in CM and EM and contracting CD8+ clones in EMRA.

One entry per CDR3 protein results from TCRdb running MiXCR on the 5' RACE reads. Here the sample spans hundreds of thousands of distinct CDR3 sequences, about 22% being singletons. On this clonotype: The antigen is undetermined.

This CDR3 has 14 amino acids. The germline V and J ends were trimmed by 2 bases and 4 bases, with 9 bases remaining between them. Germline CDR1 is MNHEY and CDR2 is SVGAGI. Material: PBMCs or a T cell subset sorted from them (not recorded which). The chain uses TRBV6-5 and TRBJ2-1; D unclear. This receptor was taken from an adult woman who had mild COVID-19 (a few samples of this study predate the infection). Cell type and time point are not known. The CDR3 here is CASSYGQEYNEQFF. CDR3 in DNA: TGTGCCAGCAGTTACGGTCAGGAGTACAATGAGCAGTTCTTC.